This note documents a single T cell receptor beta chain sequence. Its antigen is still unknown. CDR1 and CDR2 from the germline V gene are SGHKS and YYEKEE (reference sequence). Trimming cost V 3 bases and J 6 bases, with 10 bases left between them. The CDR3 is 14 amino acids. The source of the sample is a study of T cell responses to AZD1222 COVID-19 vaccine. Study findings and constraints: Repertoires were obtained solely post-peak T cell response.

Profiling relied on immunoSEQ multiplex PCR, and the TCRdb table lists in-frame clones only, not all of them. Of 110,000 to 150,000 clones in the sample, about 94% are singletons; the top ten hold about 3.8%. The V gene is TRBV5-5, the J gene TRBJ1-6; tentatively, D is TRBD1 (6 bases). Here the sequenced sample was peripheral blood, taken on day 0 of AZD1222 vaccination. The source is an adult in good health. The CDR3 region is CASSSDSLNSPLHF. The DNA of the CDR3 is TGTGCCAGCAGCTCGGACAGCCTTAATTCACCCCTCCACTTT.